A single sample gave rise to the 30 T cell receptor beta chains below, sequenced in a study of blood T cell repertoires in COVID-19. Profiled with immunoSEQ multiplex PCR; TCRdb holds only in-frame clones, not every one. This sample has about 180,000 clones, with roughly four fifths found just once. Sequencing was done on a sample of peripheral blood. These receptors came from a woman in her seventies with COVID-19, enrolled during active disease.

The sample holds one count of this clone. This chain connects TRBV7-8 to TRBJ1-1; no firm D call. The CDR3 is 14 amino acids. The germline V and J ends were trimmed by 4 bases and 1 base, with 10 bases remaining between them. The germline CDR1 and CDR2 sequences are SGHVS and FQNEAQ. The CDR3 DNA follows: TGTGCCAGCAGCTGGAGGAGTAAGAACACTGAAGCTTTCTTT. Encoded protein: CASSWRSKNTEAFF.

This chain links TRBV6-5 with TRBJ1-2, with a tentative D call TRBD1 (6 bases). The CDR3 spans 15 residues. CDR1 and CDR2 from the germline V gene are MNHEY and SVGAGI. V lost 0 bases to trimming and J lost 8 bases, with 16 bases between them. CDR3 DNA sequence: TGTGCCAGCAGTTACTCTTTTGAACAGGGAAGAGGCTACACCTTC. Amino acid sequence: CASSYSFEQGRGYTF.

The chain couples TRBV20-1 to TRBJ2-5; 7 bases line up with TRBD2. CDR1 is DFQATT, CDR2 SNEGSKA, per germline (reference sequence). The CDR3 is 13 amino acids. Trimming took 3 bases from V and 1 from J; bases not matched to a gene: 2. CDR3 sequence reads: CSASSGLQETQYF. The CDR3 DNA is TGCAGTGCTAGTAGCGGGCTCCAAGAGACCCAGTACTTC.

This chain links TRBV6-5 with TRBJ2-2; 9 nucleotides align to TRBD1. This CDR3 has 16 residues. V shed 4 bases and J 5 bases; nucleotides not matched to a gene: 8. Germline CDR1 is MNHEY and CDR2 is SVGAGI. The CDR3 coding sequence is TGTGCCAGCAGTTCCTCGGGACAGGGACTGACCGGGGAGCTGTTTTTT. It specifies CASSSSGQGLTGELFF.

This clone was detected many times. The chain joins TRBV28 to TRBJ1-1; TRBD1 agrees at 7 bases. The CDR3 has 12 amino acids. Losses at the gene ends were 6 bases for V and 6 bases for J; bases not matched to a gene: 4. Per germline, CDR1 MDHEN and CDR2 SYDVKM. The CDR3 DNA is TGTGCCAGCAGCCCTGACAGGGCTGAAGCTTTCTTT. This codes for CASSPDRAEAFF. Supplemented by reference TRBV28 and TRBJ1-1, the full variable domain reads DVKVTQSSRYLVKRTGEKVFLECVQDMDHENMFWYRQDPGLGLRLIYFSYDVKMKEKGDIPEGYSVSREKKERFSLILESASTNQTSMYLCASSPDRAEAFFGQGTRLTVV.

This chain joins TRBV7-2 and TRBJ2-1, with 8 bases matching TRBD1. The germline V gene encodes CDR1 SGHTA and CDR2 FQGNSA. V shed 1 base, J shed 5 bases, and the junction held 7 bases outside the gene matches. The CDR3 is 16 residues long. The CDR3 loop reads CASSLGQGARNNEQFF. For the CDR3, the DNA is TGTGCCAGCAGCTTAGGGCAGGGGGCAAGAAACAATGAGCAGTTCTTC.

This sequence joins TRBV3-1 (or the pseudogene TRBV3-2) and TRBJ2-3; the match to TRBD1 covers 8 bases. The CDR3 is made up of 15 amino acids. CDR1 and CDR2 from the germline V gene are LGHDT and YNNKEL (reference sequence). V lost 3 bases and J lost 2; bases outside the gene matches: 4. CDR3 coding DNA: TGTGCCAGCAGCCACCGGGACAGGTCCACAGATACGCAGTATTTT. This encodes CASSHRDRSTDTQYF.

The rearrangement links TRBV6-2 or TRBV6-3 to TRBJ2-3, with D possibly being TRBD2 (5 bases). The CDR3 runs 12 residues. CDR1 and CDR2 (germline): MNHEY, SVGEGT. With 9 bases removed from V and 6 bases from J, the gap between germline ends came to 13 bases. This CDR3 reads CASSDPGDTQYF. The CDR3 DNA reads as TGTGCCAGTAGCGATCCCGGGGATACGCAGTATTTT.

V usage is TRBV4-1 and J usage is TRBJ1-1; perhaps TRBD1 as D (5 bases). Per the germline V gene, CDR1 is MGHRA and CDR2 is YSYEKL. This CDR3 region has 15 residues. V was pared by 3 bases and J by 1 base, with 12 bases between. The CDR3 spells CASSQNPGKNTEAFF. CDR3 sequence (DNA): TGCGCCAGCAGCCAGAACCCAGGGAAGAACACTGAAGCTTTCTTT.

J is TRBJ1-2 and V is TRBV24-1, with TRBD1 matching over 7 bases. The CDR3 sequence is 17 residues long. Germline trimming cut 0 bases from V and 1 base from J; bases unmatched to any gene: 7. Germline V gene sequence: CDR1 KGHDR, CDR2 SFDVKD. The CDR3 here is CATSDLPETGLNYGYTF. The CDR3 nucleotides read TGTGCCACCAGTGATTTGCCCGAGACAGGGCTTAACTATGGCTACACCTTC.

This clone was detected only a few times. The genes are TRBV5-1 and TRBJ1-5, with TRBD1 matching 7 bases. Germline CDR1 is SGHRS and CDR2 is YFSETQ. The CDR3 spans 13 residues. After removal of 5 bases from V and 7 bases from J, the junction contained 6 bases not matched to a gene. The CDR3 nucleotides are TGCGCCAGCAGGACAGGGAGCGGGCAGCCCCAGCATTTT. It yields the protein CASRTGSGQPQHF. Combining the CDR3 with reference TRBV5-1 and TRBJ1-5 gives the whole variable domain KAGVTQTPRYLIKTRGQQVTLSCSPISGHRSVSWYQQTPGQGLQFLFEYFSETQRNKGNFPGRFSGRQFSNSRSEMNVSTLELGDSALYLCASRTGSGQPQHFGDGTRLSIL.

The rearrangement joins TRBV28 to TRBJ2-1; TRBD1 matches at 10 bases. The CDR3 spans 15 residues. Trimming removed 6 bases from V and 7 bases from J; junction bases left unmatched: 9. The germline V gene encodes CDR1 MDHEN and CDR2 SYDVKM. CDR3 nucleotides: TGTGCCAGCAGGTCCGTTGGACAGGGGGGAAATGAGCAGTTCTTC. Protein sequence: CASRSVGQGGNEQFF.

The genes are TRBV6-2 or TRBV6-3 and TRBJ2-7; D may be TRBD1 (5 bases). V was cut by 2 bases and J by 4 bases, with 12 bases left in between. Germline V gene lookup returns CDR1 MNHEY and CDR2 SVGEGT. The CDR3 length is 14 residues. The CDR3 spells CASSYGQGNYEQYF. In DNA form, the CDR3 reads TGTGCCAGCAGTTACGGCCAGGGAAATTACGAGCAGTACTTC.

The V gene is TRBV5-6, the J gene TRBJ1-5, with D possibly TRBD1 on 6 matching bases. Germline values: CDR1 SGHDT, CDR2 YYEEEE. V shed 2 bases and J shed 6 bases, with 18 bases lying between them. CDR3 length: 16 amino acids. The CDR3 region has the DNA TGTGCCAGCAGCTTACAAGACAGGCGAGGGAGTCAGCCCCAGCATTTT. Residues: CASSLQDRRGSQPQHF.

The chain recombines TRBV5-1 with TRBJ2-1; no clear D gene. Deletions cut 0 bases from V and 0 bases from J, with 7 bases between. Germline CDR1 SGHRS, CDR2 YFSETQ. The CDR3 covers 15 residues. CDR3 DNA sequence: TGCGCCAGCAGCTTGGATCAGTCCTCCTACAATGAGCAGTTCTTC. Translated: CASSLDQSSYNEQFF.

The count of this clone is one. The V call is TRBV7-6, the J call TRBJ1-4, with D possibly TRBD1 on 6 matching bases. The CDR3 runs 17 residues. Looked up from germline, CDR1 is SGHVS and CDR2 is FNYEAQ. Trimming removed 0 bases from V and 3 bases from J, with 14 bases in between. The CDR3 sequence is CASSLAVTQGSNEKLFF. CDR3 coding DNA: TGTGCCAGCAGCTTAGCCGTAACTCAGGGGTCTAATGAAAAACTGTTTTTT.

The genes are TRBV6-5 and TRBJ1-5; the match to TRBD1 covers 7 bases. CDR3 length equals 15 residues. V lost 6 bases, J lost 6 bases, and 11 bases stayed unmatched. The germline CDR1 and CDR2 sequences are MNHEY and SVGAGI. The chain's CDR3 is CASRLGQLGSQPQHF. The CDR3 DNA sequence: TGTGCCAGCAGGCTGGGACAGCTCGGCAGTCAGCCCCAGCATTTT.

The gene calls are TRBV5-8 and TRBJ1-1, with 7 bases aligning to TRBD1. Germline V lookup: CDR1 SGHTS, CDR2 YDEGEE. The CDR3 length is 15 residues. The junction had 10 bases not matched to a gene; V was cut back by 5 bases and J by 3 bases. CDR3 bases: TGTGCCAGCAGTCATCTAGGGGGCAGGGACACTGAAGCTTTCTTT. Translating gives CASSHLGGRDTEAFF.

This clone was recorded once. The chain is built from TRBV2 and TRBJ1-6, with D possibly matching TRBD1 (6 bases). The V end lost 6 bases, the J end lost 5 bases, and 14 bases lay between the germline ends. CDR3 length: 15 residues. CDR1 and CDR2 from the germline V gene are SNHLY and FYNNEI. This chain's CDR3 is CASRAHRDNNSPLHF. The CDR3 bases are TGTGCCAGCAGGGCCCACCGGGACAATAATTCACCCCTCCACTTT.

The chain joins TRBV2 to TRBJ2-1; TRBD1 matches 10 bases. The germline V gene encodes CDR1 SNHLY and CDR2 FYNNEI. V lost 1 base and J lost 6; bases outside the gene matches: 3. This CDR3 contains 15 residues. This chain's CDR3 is CASSEGQGARNEQFF. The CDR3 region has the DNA TGTGCCAGCAGTGAAGGACAGGGGGCGCGCAATGAGCAGTTCTTC.

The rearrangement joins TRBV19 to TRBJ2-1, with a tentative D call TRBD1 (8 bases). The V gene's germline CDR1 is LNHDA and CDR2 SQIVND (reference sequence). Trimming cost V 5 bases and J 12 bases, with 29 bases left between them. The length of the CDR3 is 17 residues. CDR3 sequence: CASSFPRTGGGTMGQFF. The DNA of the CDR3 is TGTGCCAGTAGTTTCCCCCGAACAGGGGGGGGTACAATGGGGCAGTTCTTC.

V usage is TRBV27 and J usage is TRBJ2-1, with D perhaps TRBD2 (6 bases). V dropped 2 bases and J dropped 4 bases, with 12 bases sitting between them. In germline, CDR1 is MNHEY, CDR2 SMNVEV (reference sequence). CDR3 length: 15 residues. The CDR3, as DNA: TGTGCCAGCAGTTTACTCGCGGGGATTTACAATGAGCAGTTCTTC. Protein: CASSLLAGIYNEQFF.

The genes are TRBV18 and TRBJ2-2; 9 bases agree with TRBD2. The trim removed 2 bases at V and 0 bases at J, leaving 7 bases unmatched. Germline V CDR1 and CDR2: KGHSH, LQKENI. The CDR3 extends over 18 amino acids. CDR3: CASSPFGSSGANTGELFF. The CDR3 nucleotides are TGTGCCAGCTCACCATTTGGTTCTAGCGGGGCGAACACCGGGGAGCTGTTTTTT. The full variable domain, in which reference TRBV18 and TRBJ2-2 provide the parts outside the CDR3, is NAGVMQNPRHLVRRRGQEARLRCSPMKGHSHVYWYRQLPEEGLKFMVYLQKENIIDESGMPKERFSAEFPKEGPSILRIQQVVRGDSAAYFCASSPFGSSGANTGELFFGEGSRLTVL.

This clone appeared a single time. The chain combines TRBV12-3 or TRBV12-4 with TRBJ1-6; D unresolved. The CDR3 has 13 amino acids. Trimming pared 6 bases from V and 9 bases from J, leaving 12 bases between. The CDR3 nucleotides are TGTGCCAGCAGCCGCCAACTTGGTTCACCCCTCCACTTT. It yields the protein CASSRQLGSPLHF.

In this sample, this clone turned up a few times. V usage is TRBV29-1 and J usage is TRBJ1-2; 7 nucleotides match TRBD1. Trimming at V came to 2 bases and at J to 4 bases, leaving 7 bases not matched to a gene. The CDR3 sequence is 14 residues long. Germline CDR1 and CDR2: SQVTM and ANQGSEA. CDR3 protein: CSVERTGSAYGYTF. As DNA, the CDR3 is TGCAGCGTTGAACGGACAGGCTCAGCCTATGGCTACACCTTC.

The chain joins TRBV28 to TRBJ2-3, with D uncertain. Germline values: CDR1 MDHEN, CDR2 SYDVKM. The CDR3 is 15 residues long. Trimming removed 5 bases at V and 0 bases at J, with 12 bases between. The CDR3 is CASSAIRTSTDTQYF. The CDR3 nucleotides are TGTGCCAGCAGTGCAATTCGAACTAGCACAGATACGCAGTATTTT.

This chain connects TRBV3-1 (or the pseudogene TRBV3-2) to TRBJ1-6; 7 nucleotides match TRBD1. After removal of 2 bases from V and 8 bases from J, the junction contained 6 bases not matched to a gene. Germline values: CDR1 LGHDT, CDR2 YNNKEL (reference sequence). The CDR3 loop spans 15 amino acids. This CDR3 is CASSQKQGWYSPLHF. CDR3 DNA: TGTGCCAGCAGCCAAAAACAGGGGTGGTATTCACCCCTCCACTTT.

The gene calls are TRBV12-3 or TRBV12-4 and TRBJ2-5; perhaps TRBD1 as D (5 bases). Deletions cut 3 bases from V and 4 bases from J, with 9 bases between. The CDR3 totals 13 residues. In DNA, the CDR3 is TGTGCCAGCAGTTTGCAGGGTGGAGAGACCCAGTACTTC. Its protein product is CASSLQGGETQYF.

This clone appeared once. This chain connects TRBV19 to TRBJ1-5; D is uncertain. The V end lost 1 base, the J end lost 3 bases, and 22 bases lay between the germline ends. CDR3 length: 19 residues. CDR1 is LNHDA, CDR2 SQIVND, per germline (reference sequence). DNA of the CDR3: TGTGCCAGTAGTATAGGCGGTATGAGGGCAGCGGCCTACAATCAGCCCCAGCATTTT. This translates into CASSIGGMRAAAYNQPQHF.

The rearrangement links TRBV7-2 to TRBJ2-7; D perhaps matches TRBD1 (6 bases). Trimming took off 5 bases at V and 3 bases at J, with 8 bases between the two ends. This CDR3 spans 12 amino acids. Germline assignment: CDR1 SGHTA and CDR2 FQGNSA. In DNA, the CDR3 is TGTGCCAGCAGCCGGGGACACTACGAGCAGTACTTC. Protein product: CASSRGHYEQYF.